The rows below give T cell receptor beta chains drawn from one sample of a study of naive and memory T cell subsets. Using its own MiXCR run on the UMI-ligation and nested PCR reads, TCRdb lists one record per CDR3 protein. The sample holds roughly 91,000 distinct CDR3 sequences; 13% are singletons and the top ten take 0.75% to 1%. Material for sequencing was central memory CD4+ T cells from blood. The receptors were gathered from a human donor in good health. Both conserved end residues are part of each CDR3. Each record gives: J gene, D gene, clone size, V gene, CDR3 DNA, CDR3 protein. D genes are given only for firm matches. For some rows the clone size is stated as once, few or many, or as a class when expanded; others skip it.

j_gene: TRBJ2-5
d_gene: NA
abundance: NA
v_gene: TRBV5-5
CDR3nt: TGTGCCAGCAGCTTGGGACTGCGCGAGACCCAGTACTTC
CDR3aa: CASSLGLRETQYF

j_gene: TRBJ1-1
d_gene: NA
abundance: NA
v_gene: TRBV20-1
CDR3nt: TGCAGTGCTAGAGAAGGACGCCTGAACACTGAAGCTTTCTTT
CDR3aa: CSAREGRLNTEAFF

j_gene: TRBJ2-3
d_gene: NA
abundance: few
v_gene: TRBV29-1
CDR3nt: TGCAGCGTTGGGGGCGGAAGCACAGATACGCAGTATTTT
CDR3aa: CSVGGGSTDTQYF

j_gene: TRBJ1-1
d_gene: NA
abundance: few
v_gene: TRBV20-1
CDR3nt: TGCAGTGCTGGGGGGCAGGGAGTTTTCTTT
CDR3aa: CSAGGQGVFF

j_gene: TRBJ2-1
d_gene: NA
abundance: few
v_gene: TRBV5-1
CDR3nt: TGCGCCAGCATCCCTGCTTTACGGAACGACAATGAGCAGTTCTTC
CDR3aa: CASIPALRNDNEQFF

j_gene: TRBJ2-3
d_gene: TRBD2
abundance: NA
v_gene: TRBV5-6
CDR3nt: TGTGCCAGCAGACCCTTAGCGGGAAGTAGCACAGATACGCAGTATTTT
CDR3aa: CASRPLAGSSTDTQYF

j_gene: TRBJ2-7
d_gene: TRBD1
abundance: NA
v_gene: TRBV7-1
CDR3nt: TGTGCCAGCAGCTCGGTCGGGACAGGGTGGTACGAGCAGTACTTC
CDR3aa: CASSSVGTGWYEQYF

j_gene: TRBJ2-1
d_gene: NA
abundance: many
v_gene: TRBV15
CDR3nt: TGTGCCACCAGCAGGATCCGCGGGACAGTAGGGGACAATGAGCAGTTCTTC
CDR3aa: CATSRIRGTVGDNEQFF

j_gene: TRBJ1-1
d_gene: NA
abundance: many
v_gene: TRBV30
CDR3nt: TGTGCCTGGACCCTCCAAGGTGGGGTGGGCACTGAAGCTTTCTTT
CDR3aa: CAWTLQGGVGTEAFF

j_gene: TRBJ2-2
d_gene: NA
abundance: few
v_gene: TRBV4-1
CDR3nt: TGCGCCAGCAGCCAGAAATCCCCCCAGGTACTACGCCGTAACACCGGGGAGCTGTTTTTT
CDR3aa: CASSQKSPQVLRRNTGELFF

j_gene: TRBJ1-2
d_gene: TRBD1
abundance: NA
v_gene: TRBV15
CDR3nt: TGTGCCACCAGCACCCGGACGACAGGGGATGGCTACACCTTC
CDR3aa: CATSTRTTGDGYTF

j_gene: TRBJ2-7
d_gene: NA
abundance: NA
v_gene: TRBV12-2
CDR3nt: TGTGCAAGTCGCCCGGGGCCCACCTACGAGCAGTACTTC
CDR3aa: CASRPGPTYEQYF

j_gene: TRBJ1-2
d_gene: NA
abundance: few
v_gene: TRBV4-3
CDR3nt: TGCGCCAGCAGCCAAGATATCAGGGAAGCTAACTATGGCTACACCTTC
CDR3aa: CASSQDIREANYGYTF

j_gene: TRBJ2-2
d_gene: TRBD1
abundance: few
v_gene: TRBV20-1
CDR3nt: TGCAGTGCTTCACAGGGGGTCACCGGGGAGCTGTTTTTT
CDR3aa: CSASQGVTGELFF